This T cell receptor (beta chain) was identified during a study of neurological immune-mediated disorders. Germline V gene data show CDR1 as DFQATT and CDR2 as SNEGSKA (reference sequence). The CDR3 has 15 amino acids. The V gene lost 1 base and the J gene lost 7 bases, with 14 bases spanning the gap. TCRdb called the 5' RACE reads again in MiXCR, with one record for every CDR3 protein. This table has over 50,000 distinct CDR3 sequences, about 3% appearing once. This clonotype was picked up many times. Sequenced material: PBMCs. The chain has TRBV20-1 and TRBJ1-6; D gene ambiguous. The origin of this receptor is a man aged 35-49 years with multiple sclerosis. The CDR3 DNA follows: TGCAGTGCTAGAGTCATCGCGGCCTCGAATTCACCCCTCCACTTT. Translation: CSARVIAASNSPLHF.